The clone carrying this T cell receptor beta chain was recorded once. Some clones are missing from TCRdb's copy, which holds only in-frame ones; the method was immunoSEQ multiplex PCR. The table records about 270,000 clones, 85% to 90% of them present only once. The entry originates in a study of blood T cell repertoires in COVID-19. Study as a whole: PBMCs, B-cell-depleted T cells, or T cells provided the cDNA or gDNA that made up the material.

V lost 8 bases, J lost 1 base, and 7 bases stayed unmatched. CDR3 size: 14 residues. The germline gives CDR1 MDHEN, CDR2 SYDVKM. Individuals drawn from 20 to 30 US areas were roughly 18 to 100 years old. Researchers sorted participants into cohorts using their self-reported clinical history. This receptor was identified in a woman in her twenties or thirties with acute COVID-19. The source material was PBMCs or T cells enriched from blood (not recorded which). The chain uses TRBV28 and TRBJ2-5; 7 bases map to TRBD2. This CDR3 reads CASLPSGGQETQYF. The CDR3 DNA is TGTGCCAGCCTCCCTAGCGGAGGCCAAGAGACCCAGTACTTC.